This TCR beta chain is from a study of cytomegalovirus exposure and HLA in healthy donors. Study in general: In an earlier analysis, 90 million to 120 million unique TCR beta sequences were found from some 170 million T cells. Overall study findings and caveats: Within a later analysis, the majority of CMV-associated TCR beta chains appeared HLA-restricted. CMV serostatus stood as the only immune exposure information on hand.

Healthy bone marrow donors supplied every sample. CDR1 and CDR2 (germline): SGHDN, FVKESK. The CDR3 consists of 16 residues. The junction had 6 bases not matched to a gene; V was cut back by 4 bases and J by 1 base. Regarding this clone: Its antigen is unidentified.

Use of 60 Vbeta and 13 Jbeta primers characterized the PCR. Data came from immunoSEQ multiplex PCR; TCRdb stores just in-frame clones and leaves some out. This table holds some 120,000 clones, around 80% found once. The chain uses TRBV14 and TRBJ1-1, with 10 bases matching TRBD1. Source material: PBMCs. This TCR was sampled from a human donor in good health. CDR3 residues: CASSPRDRGTNTEAFF. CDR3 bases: TGTGCCAGCAGCCCTAGGGACAGGGGCACGAACACTGAAGCTTTCTTT.